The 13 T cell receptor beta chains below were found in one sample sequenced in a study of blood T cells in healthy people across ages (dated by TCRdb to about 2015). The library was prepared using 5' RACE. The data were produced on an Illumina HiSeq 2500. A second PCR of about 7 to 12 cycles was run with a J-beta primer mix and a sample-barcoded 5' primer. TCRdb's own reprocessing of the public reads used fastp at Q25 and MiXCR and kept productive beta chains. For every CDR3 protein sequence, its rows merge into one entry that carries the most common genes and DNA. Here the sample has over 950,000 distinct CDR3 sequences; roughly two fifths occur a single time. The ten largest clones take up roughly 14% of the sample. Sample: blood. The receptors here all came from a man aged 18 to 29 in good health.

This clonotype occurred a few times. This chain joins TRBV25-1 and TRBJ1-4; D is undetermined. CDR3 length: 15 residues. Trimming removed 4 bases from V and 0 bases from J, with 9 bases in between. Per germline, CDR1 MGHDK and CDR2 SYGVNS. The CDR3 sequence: CASSAPATTNEKLFF. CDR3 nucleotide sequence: TGTGCCAGCAGTGCGCCCGCTACAACTAATGAAAAACTGTTTTTT.

CDR3 nucleotides: TGTGCCTGGAGTGCGTTACGGCCCTACAATGAGCAGTTCTTC. It encodes CAWSALRPYNEQFF. The chain couples TRBV30 to TRBJ2-1; no clear D. Trimming left V 1 base short and J 2 bases short, with 9 bases between. Per the germline V gene, CDR1 is GTSNPN and CDR2 is SVGIG (reference sequence). The CDR3 is 14 residues long. Combining the CDR3 with reference TRBV30 and TRBJ2-1 gives the whole variable domain SQTIHQWPATLVQPVGSPLSLECTVEGTSNPNLYWYRQAAGRGLQLLFYSVGIGQISSEVPQNLSASRPQDRQFILSSKKLLLSDSGFYLCAWSALRPYNEQFFGPGTRLTVL.

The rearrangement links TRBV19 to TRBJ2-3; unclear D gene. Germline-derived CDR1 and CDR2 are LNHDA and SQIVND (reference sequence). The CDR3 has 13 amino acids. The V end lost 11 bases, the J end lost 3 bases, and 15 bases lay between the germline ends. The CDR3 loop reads CAVYVPWTDTQYF. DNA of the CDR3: TGTGCCGTTTACGTCCCCTGGACAGATACGCAGTATTTT.

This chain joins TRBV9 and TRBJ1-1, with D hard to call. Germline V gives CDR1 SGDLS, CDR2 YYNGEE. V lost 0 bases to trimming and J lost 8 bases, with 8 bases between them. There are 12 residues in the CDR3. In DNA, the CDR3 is TGTGCCAGCAGCGTAGGGATAGACGAAGCTTTCTTT. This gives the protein CASSVGIDEAFF.

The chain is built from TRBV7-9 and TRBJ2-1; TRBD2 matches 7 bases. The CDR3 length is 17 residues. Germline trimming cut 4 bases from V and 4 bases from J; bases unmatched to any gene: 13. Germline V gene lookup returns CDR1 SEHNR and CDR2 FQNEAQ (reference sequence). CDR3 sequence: CASSWNTGLKVYNEQFF. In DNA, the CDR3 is TGTGCCAGCAGCTGGAACACGGGACTAAAAGTATACAATGAGCAGTTCTTC. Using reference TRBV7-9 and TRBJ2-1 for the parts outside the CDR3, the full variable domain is DTGVSQNPRHKITKRGQNVTFRCDPISEHNRLYWYRQTLGQGPEFLTYFQNEAQLEKSRLLSDRFSAERPKGSFSTLEIQRTEQGDSAMYLCASSWNTGLKVYNEQFFGPGTRLTVL.

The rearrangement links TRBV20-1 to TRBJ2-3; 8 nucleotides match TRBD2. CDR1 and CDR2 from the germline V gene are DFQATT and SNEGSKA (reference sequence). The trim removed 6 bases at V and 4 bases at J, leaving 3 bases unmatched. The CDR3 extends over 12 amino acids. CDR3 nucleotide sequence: TGCAGTGCACCGGGGGGGGCAGATACGCAGTATTTT. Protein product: CSAPGGADTQYF.

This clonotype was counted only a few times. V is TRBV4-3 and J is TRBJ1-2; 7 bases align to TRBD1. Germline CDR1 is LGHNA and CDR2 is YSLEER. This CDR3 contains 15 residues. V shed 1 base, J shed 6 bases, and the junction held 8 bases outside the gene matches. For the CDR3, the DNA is TGCGCCAGCAGCCAAGGGGTAGGGGGCGCCGATGGCTACACCTTC. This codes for CASSQGVGGADGYTF.

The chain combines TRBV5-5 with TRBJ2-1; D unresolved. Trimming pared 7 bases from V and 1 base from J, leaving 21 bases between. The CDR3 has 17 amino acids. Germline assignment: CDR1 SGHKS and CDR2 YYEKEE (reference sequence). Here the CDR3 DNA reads TGTGCCAGCGTGACCAATCTAGATTTACGGTCCTACAATGAGCAGTTCTTC. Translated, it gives CASVTNLDLRSYNEQFF.

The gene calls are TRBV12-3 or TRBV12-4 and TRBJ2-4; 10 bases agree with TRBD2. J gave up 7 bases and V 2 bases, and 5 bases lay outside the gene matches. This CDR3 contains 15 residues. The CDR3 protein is CASSLQAGGPNIQYF. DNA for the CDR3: TGTGCCAGCAGTTTACAAGCGGGGGGGCCGAACATTCAGTACTTC.

DNA of the CDR3: TGTGCCAGCAGCGCTAGGGGGGGTGGTACCACTGAAGCTTTCTTT. The encoded protein is CASSARGGGTTEAFF. The V and J genes are TRBV7-3 and TRBJ1-1; maybe TRBD1 (6 bases). V lost 5 bases, J lost 4 bases, and 17 bases lay in between. Germline V gene sequence: CDR1 SGHTA, CDR2 FQGTGA. The CDR3 length is 15 residues.

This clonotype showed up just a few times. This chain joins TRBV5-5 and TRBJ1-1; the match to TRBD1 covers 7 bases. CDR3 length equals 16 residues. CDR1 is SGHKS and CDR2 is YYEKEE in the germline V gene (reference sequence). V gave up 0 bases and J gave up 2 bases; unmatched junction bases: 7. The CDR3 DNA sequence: TGTGCCAGCAGCTTGGAGTTGGGACAGAGAAACACTGAAGCTTTCTTT. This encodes CASSLELGQRNTEAFF. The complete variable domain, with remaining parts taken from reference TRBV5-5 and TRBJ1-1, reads DAGVTQSPTHLIKTRGQQVTLRCSPISGHKSVSWYQQVLGQGPQFIFQYYEKEERGRGNFPDRFSARQFPNYSSELNVNALLLGDSALYLCASSLELGQRNTEAFFGQGTRLTVV.

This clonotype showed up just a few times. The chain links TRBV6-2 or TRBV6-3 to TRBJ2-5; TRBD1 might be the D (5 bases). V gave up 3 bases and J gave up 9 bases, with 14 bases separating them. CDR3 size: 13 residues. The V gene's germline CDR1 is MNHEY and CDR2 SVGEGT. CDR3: CASSYDRLRAQYF. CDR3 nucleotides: TGTGCCAGCAGTTATGACAGATTAAGGGCCCAGTACTTC.

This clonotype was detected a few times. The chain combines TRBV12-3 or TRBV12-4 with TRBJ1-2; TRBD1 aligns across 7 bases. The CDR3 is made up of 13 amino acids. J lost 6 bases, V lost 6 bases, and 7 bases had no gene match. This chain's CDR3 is CASSRLGTDGYTF. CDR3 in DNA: TGTGCCAGCAGCCGCCTGGGGACAGATGGCTACACCTTC.